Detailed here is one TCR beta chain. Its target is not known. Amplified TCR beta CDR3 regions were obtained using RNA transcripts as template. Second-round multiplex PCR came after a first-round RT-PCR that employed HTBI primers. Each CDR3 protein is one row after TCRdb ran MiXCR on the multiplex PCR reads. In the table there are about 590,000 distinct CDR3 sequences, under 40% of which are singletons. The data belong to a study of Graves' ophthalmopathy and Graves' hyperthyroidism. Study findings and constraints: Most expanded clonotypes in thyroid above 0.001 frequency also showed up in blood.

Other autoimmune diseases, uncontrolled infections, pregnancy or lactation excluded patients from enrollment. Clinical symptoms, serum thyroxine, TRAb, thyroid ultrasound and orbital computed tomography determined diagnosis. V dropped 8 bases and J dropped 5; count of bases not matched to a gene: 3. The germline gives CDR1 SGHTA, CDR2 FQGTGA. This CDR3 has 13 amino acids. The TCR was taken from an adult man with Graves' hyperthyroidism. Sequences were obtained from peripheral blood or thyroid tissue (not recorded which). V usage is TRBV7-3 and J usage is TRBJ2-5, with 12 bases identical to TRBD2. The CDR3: CASGLAGGETQYF. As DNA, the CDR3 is TGTGCCAGCGGCCTAGCGGGAGGGGAGACCCAGTACTTC.